This T cell receptor (beta chain) was captured by sequencing in a study of cytomegalovirus exposure and HLA in healthy donors. Whole-study results and caveats: Most likely, a cluster of highly shared sequence variants arose as a sequencing artifact. Versus the approximately 670-donor mean, an Asian-associated ancestry cluster reportedly showed fewer N-insertions in a later analysis. Cytomegalovirus-associated status was assigned to about 150 TCR beta chains.

A remark on this clone: The antigen is unknown.

60 Vbeta and 13 Jbeta primers were used in PCR. This table comes from immunoSEQ multiplex PCR, and its TCRdb copy is limited to in-frame clones, with some not included. The sample lists approximately 220,000 clones, 60% to 80% occurring once. V trimming: 3 bases; J trimming: 8 bases; junction bases outside the gene matches: 7. CDR3 length equals 15 residues. CDR1 is SEHNR, CDR2 FQNEAQ, per germline (reference sequence). The sequencing input was PBMCs. The receptor was isolated from a male donor in good health and CMV-seronegative. V is TRBV7-9 and J is TRBJ2-1; the match to TRBD1 covers 10 bases. In nucleotides, the CDR3 is TGTGCCAGCAGCTTCGGGGACAGGGGTTTCCATGAGCAGTTCTTC. The encoded protein is CASSFGDRGFHEQFF.